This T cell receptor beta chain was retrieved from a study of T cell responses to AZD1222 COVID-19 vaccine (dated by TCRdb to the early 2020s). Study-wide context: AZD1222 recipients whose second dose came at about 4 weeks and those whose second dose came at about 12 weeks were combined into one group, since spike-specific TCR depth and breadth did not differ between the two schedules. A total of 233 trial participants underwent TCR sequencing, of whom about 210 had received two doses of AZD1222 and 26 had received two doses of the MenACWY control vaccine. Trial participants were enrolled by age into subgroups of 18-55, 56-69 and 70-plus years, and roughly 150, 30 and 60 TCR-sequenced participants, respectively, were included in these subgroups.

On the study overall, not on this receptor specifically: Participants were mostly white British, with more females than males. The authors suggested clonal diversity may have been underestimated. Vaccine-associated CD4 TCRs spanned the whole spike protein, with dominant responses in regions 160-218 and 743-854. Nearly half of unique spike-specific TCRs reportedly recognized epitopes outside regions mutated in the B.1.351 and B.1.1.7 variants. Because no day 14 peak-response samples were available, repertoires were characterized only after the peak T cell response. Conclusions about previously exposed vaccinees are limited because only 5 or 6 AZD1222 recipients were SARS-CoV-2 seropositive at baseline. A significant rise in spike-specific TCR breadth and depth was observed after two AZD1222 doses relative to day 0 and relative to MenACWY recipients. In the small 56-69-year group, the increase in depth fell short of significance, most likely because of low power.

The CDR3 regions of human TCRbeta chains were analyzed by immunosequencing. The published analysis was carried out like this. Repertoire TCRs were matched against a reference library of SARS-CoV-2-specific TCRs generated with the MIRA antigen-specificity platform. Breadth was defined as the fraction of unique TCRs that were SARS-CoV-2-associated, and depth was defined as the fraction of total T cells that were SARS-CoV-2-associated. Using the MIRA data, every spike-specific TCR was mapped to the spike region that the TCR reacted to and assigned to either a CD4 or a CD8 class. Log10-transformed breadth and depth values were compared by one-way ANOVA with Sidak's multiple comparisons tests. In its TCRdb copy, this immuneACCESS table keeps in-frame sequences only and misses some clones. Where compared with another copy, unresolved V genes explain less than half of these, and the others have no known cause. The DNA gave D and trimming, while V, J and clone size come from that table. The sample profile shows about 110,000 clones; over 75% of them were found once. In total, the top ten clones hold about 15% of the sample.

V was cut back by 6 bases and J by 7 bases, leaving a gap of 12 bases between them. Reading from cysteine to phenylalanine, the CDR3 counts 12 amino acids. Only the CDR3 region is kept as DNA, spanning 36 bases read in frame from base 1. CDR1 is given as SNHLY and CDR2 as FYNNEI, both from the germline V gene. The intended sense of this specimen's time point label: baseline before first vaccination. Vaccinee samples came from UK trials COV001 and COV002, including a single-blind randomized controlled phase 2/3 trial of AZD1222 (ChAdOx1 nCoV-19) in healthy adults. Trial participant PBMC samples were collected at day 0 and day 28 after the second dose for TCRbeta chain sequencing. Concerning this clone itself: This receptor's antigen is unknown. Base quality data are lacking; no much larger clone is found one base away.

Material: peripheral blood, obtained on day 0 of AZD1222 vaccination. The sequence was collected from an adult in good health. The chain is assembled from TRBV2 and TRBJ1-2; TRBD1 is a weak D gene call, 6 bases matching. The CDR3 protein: CASRGGTSGYTF. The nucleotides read TGTGCCAGCAGGGGTGGGACATCTGGCTACACCTTC.